This entry concerns a single TCR beta chain. The data were taken from a study of T cell responses to AZD1222 COVID-19 vaccine. This CDR3 is built from 13 residues. The ends were cut back, 3 bases at V and 6 bases at J, with 12 bases in the middle. Germline V gene data show CDR1 as DFQATT and CDR2 as SNEGSKA (reference sequence). Profiled with immunoSEQ multiplex PCR; TCRdb holds only in-frame clones, not every one. Of approximately 84,000 clones in the sample, roughly nine tenths were seen once. This sequence joins TRBV20-1 and TRBJ2-1; perhaps TRBD1 as D (6 bases). The TCR comes from an adult who received the AZD1222 COVID-19 vaccine. Sequenced material: peripheral blood, taken 28 days after the second AZD1222 dose. CDR3 sequence reads: CSASMGAFNEQFF. CDR3 sequence (DNA): TGCAGTGCTAGTATGGGGGCATTCAATGAGCAGTTCTTC.